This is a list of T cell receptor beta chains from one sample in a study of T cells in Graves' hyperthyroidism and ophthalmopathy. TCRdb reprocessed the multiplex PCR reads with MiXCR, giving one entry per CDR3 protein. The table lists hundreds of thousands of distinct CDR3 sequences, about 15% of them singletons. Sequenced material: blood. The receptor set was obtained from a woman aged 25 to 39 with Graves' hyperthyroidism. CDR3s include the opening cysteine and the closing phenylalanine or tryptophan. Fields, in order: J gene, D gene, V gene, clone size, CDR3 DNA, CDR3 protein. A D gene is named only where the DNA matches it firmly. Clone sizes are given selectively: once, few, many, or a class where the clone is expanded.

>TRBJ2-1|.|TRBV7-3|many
TGTGCCAGCAGCTTTCAGCGGGACAATGAGCAGTTCTTC
CASSFQRDNEQFF
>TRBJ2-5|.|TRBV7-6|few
TGTGCCAGCAGCTTAGATCCCGCGAGGGAGACCCAGTACTTC
CASSLDPARETQYF
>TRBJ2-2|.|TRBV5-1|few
TGCGCCAGCAGCTTGAGGACAGTTAACACCGGGGAGCTGTTTTTT
CASSLRTVNTGELFF
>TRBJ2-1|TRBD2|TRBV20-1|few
TGCAGTGCTAGAGATGGAACTAGCGATGAGCAGTTCTTC
CSARDGTSDEQFF
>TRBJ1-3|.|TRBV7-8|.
TGTGCCAGCAGCTACGGGACAAGCTCTGGAAACACCATATATTTT
CASSYGTSSGNTIYF
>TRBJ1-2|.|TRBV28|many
TGTGCCAGCAGTTTATTTCAGGGTGGTGGCTACACCTTC
CASSLFQGGGYTF
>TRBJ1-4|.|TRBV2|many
TGTGCCAGCAGTGATCGCGATGAAAAACTGTTTTTT
CASSDRDEKLFF
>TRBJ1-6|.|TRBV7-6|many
TGTGCCAGCAGCCCACAAGAGAGGGGTTATAATTCACCCCTCCACTTT
CASSPQERGYNSPLHF
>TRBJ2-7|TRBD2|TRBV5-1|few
TGCGCCAGCAGCTACGGACTAGCGGGAGGAGGGTCCTACGAGCAGTACTTC
CASSYGLAGGGSYEQYF
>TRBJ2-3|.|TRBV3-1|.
TGTGCCAGCAGCCAAGTTGTGGCTGTAAGGGCAGATACGCAGTATTTT
CASSQVVAVRADTQYF
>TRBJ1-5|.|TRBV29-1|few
TGCAGCGTTGAAACAGCGACAAATCAGCCCCAGCATTTT
CSVETATNQPQHF
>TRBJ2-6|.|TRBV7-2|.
TGTGCCAGCAGCTTAAACGCGGCGGAATCTGGGGCCAACGTCCTGACTTTC
CASSLNAAESGANVLTF
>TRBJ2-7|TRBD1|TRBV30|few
TGTGCCTGGAGGTCCCTACCGGGACAGGGGGCCCGGCAGTACTTC
CAWRSLPGQGARQYF
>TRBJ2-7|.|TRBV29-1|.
TGCAGCGTAATCGACAGCTACGAGCAGTACTTC
CSVIDSYEQYF
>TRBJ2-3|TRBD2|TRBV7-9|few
TGTGCCAGCAGCTTAGGCTGGCTAGCGGGAGCAGATACGCAGTATTTT
CASSLGWLAGADTQYF
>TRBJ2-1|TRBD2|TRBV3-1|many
TGTGCCAGCAGCCCCCGCGGGAGGGGAGACAATGAGCAGTTCTTC
CASSPRGRGDNEQFF
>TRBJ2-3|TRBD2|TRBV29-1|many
TGCAGCGTTGAAGAAGCGGGGGTGTTGGATACGCAGTATTTT
CSVEEAGVLDTQYF
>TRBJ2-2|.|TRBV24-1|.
TGTGCCACCAGTCCCTGGGACAGAGCCACCGGGGGGCTGTTTTTT
CATSPWDRATGGLFF
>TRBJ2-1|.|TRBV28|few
TGTGCCAGCATTACCGGGACAATCGATGAGCAGTTCTTC
CASITGTIDEQFF
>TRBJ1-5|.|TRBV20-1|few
TGCAGTGGAACCAAGGGGGGACGATCAAATCAGCCCCAGCATTTT
CSGTKGGRSNQPQHF